This TCR beta chain was recovered during a study of identical twins. Study observations and caveats: It was out-of-frame TCR alpha sharing in monozygotic twins that models underestimated. Memory repertoires lacked the insertion deficit that abundant cord blood beta clonotypes showed. Out-of-frame alpha sequences shared by twins showed excess low generation probability. The study reached conclusions through statistical analysis that was cross-sectional, not following the same donors.

This clonotype has a handful of counts. The antigen is undetermined. Via MiXCR, TCRdb re-called the 5' RACE reads, giving one row per CDR3 protein. The sample carries 250,000 to 350,000 distinct CDR3 sequences, about 8% recorded once. This CDR3 has 17 amino acids. The V end lost 3 bases, the J end lost 4 bases, and 22 bases lay between the germline ends. Germline CDR1 reads SGDLS; CDR2 reads YYNGEE. These data are also associated with another study on yellow fever vaccine responses in identical twins.

V gene TRBV9 combines with J gene TRBJ1-2; possible D gene TRBD1, 6 bases. The sequence was obtained from a woman in her late teens or twenties in good health. Source material: memory (CD45RO+) T cells sorted from blood. This chain's CDR3 is CASSASTGSPMSYGYTF. Here the CDR3 DNA reads TGTGCCAGCAGCGCCTCGACAGGCTCCCCTATGAGCTATGGCTACACCTTC.